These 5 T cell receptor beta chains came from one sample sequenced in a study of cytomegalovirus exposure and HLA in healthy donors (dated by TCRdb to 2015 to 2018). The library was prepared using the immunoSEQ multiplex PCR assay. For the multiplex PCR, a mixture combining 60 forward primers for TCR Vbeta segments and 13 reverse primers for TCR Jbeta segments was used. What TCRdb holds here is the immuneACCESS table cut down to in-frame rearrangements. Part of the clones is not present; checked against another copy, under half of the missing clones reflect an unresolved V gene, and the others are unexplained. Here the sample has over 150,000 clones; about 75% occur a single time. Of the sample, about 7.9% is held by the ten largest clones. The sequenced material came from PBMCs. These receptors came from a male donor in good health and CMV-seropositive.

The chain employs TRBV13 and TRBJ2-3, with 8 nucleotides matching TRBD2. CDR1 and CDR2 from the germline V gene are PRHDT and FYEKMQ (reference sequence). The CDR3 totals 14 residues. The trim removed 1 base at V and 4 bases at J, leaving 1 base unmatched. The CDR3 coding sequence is TGTGCCAGCAGCTTAGACGGGGGGGCAGATACGCAGTATTTT. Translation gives CASSLDGGADTQYF.

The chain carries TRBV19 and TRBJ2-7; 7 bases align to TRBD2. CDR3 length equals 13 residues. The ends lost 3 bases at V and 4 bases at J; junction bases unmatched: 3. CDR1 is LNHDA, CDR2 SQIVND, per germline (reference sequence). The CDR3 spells CASSIGRGYEQYF. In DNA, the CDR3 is TGTGCCAGTAGTATCGGGCGGGGGTACGAGCAGTACTTC.

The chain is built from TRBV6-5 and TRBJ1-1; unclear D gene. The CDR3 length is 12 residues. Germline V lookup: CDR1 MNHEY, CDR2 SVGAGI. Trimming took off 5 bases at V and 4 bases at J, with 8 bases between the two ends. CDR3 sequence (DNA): TGTGCCAGCAGTCCCCTAGGCACTGAAGCTTTCTTT. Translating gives CASSPLGTEAFF.

For the CDR3, the DNA is TGTGCCAGTAGTCAACTCCTAGCGGGGGGGCCGGAGATAGAGACCCAGTACTTC. Translating it yields CASSQLLAGGPEIETQYF. This chain joins TRBV19 and TRBJ2-5, with 12 bases lining up with TRBD2. CDR1 and CDR2 (germline): LNHDA, SQIVND (reference sequence). The CDR3 loop spans 18 amino acids. V shed 5 bases, J shed 4 bases, and the junction held 14 bases outside the gene matches.

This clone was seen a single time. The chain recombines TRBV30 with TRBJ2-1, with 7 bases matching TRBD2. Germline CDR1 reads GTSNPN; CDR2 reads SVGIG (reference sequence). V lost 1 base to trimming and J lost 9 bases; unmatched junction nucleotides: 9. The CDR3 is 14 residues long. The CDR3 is CAWSDGGSSFEQFF. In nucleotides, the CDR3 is TGTGCCTGGAGTGACGGGGGGTCCTCCTTTGAGCAGTTCTTC.